One sample yielded the 25 T cell receptor beta chains listed below, sequenced in a study of Graves' ophthalmopathy and Graves' hyperthyroidism. For repertoire sequencing, the TCR beta CDR3 regions were amplified from RNA transcripts. The first round was an RT-PCR with HTBI primers, and the second round was a multiplex PCR. TCRdb fed the multiplex PCR reads into MiXCR, producing one record per CDR3 protein. The table shows over a million distinct CDR3 sequences, with 35% to 40% occurring only once. The sequenced sample was peripheral blood or thyroid tissue (not recorded which). These receptors were taken from an adult man with Graves' hyperthyroidism.

The chain joins TRBV7-2 to TRBJ2-2; TRBD1 or TRBD2 may be the D gene (5 bases each). Germline CDR1 SGHTA, CDR2 FQGNSA. V was trimmed by 2 bases and J by 4 bases, leaving 17 bases between them. This CDR3 is built from 17 residues. The CDR3 loop reads CASSLFPGAEGTGELFF. CDR3 nucleotides: TGTGCCAGCAGCTTATTCCCCGGGGCCGAGGGCACCGGGGAGCTGTTTTTT.

This clonotype was seen a handful of times. The CDR3 protein is CASSLGTNTGLSSYEQYF. The DNA for the CDR3 is TGCGCCAGCAGCTTGGGGACAAATACCGGTCTCAGCTCCTACGAGCAGTACTTC. This chain uses TRBV5-1 with TRBJ2-7; D is perhaps TRBD1 (5 bases). V was shortened by 0 bases and J by 0 bases, with 19 bases between the two germline ends. Per germline, CDR1 SGHRS and CDR2 YFSETQ. The CDR3 sequence is 18 residues long.

In this sample, this clonotype turned up a few times. Mismatch with germline at one junction end may stem from a read error. The V call is TRBV2, the J call TRBJ1-2, with a tentative D call TRBD1 (5 bases). Per germline, CDR1 SNHLY and CDR2 FYNNEI. The CDR3 spans 18 residues. As DNA, the CDR3 is TGCGCCAGCAGCCAACCCGGAGGGGAGGGGAAATCTAACTATGGCTACACCTTC. Translation gives CASSQPGGEGKSNYGYTF.

Many counts were recorded for this clonotype. J is TRBJ2-2 and V is TRBV7-8, with D possibly being TRBD1 (6 bases). Trimming cost V 4 bases and J 9 bases, with 18 bases left between them. The CDR3 consists of 15 residues. Germline V lookup: CDR1 SGHVS, CDR2 FQNEAQ. CDR3 bases: TGTGCCAGCAGCTCCACCGTGGGGGCTGGGCGGGAGCTGTTTTTT. Residues: CASSSTVGAGRELFF.

J is TRBJ1-3 and V is TRBV29-1, with a tentative D call TRBD1 (5 bases). The CDR3 extends over 15 amino acids. The V and J ends lost 7 bases and 2 bases respectively, with 18 bases between them. Germline V gene data show CDR1 as SQVTM and CDR2 as ANQGSEA. The CDR3 reads CSASRPGSPGNTIYF. In nucleotides, the CDR3 is TGCAGCGCCTCACGTCCAGGGTCCCCTGGAAACACCATATATTTT. Filled out from reference TRBV29-1 and TRBJ1-3, the complete variable domain reads SAVISQKPSRDICQRGTSLTIQCQVDSQVTMMFWYRQQPGQSLTLIATANQGSEATYESGFVIDKFPISRPNLTFSTLTVSNMSPEDSSIYLCSASRPGSPGNTIYFGEGSWLTVV.

The chain's CDR3 is CASSIASGAGGPLAEQYF. In nucleotides, the CDR3 is TGTGCCAGTAGTATAGCCTCCGGGGCGGGAGGGCCGTTGGCCGAGCAGTACTTC. The chain couples TRBV19 to TRBJ2-7, with 9 bases matching TRBD2. Germline CDR1 is LNHDA and CDR2 is SQIVND (reference sequence). V shed 1 base, J shed 6 bases, and the junction held 16 bases outside the gene matches. The CDR3 runs 18 residues. Full variable domain (rest looked up from reference TRBV19 and TRBJ2-7): DGGITQSPKYLFRKEGQNVTLSCEQNLNHDAMYWYRQDPGQGLRLIYYSQIVNDFQKGDIAEGYSVSREKKESFPLTVTSAQKNPTAFYLCASSIASGAGGPLAEQYFGPGTRLTVT.

The chain couples TRBV28 to TRBJ2-5; TRBD1 is a possible D gene (5 bases). Germline CDR1 reads MDHEN; CDR2 reads SYDVKM. The CDR3 runs 13 residues. The V gene lost 7 bases and the J gene lost 5 bases, with 14 bases spanning the gap. The CDR3 protein is CASTHQGWETQYF. The CDR3 coding sequence is TGTGCCAGCACCCACCAGGGCTGGGAGACCCAGTACTTC.

The V gene is TRBV19, the J gene TRBJ2-5, with 7 bases identical to TRBD2. The V gene end was trimmed by 7 bases and the J gene end by 3 bases; junction bases not matched to a gene: 5. This CDR3 is 13 amino acids long. Germline V gives CDR1 LNHDA, CDR2 SQIVND (reference sequence). In DNA form, the CDR3 reads TGTGCCAGTAAAGGGAGGGAGGAAGAGACCCAGTACTTC. Encoded protein: CASKGREEETQYF.

Comment on this clonotype: One end of the junction varies from germline; a read error may be responsible. The chain uses TRBV10-2 and TRBJ1-2; no clear D gene. The germline V gene has CDR1 WSHSY and CDR2 SAAADI. This CDR3 is built from 18 residues. Here the CDR3 DNA reads TGTGCCAGCACCGCCGGGGTCAGAGCACAGCGATTTAACTATGGCTACACCTTC. This translates into CASTAGVRAQRFNYGYTF.

This clonotype was observed a handful of times. The CDR3 DNA reads as TGTGCCAGCGGACCTTACCGCAGGGACCAAGAGACCCAGTACTTC. It specifies CASGPYRRDQETQYF. The rearrangement links TRBV2 to TRBJ2-5; TRBD1 is a possible D gene (5 bases). Germline CDR1 and CDR2: SNHLY and FYNNEI. The CDR3 totals 15 residues. V dropped 8 bases and J dropped 0 bases, with 16 bases sitting between them.

This clonotype was detected many times. The chain carries TRBV29-1 and TRBJ2-5; TRBD1 might be the D (5 bases). Germline loops: CDR1 SQVTM, CDR2 ANQGSEA. CDR3 length equals 12 residues. The V and J ends lost 6 bases and 11 bases respectively, with 19 bases between them. The CDR3 DNA reads TGCAGCGTGCGCCCCATGGGGCGAGAACAGTACTTC. It translates to CSVRPMGREQYF.

The chain links TRBV10-3 to TRBJ2-6; D is perhaps TRBD1 (6 bases). The CDR3 runs to 14 residues. In germline, CDR1 is ENHRY, CDR2 SYGVKD. V lost 6 bases and J lost 11, with 17 bases in between. The DNA of the CDR3 is TGTGCCATCAGCCAGGCACAGGGATTCTACGTCCTGACTTTC. This gives the protein CAISQAQGFYVLTF.

A few counts support this clonotype. CDR3 region: CASSLGEVHEQYF. Written as DNA, the CDR3 is TGTGCCAGCAGCTTAGGGGAGGTGCACGAGCAGTACTTC. The chain combines TRBV11-2 with TRBJ2-7, with D possibly being TRBD2 (6 bases). Trimming pared 1 base from V and 5 bases from J, leaving 9 bases between. Germline assignment: CDR1 SGHAT and CDR2 FQNNGV. This CDR3 is 13 amino acids long.

This clonotype was seen a single time. The chain joins TRBV7-2 to TRBJ2-5; TRBD2 matches 8 bases. This CDR3 is 22 amino acids long. Germline loops: CDR1 SGHTA, CDR2 FQGNSA. With 1 base clipped from V and 4 bases from J, the junction kept 26 bases outside the gene matches. CDR3 in amino acids: CASSLEGAGEMVRSTRLETQYF. The CDR3 nucleotides are TGTGCCAGCAGCTTAGAGGGAGCGGGAGAGATGGTTCGGAGCACGCGGTTAGAGACCCAGTACTTC.

The chain links TRBV6-2 or TRBV6-3 to TRBJ1-5; perhaps TRBD1 as D (6 bases). CDR1 is MNHEY, CDR2 SVGEGT, per germline. CDR3 length: 14 residues. Trimming left V 6 bases short and J 5 bases short, with 14 bases between. The CDR3 is CASSDRSGDQPQHF. CDR3 coding DNA: TGTGCCAGCAGCGACAGGTCAGGGGATCAGCCCCAGCATTTT.

This clonotype was detected ten times or more. The gene calls are TRBV27 and TRBJ1-5, with 11 bases that match TRBD1. Germline assignment: CDR1 MNHEY and CDR2 SMNVEV (reference sequence). The trim removed 7 bases at V and 4 bases at J, leaving 6 bases unmatched. This CDR3 spans 15 amino acids. The CDR3 DNA follows: TGTGCCAGCAAAAGGGACAGGGGGGCTAATCAGCCCCAGCATTTT. Protein: CASKRDRGANQPQHF.

This clonotype has ten or more counts. The V call is TRBV2, the J call TRBJ1-2; tentative D call: TRBD1 (5 bases). Per germline, CDR1 SNHLY and CDR2 FYNNEI. This CDR3 is 15 amino acids long. V was pared by 3 bases and J by 4 bases, with 15 bases between. The CDR3 here is CASSDYPGQSYGYTF. The CDR3 coding sequence is TGTGCCAGCAGTGATTATCCGGGGCAGAGCTATGGCTACACCTTC.

Concerning this clonotype: Since a much larger clone is just one base distant, this may be a read error. This chain links TRBV7-2 with TRBJ2-7; D not certain. The CDR3 is 15 amino acids. The germline CDR1 and CDR2 sequences are SGHTA and FQGNSA. Trimming removed 6 bases from V and 2 bases from J, with 17 bases in between. The CDR3: CASSQQRAGPYEQYF. CDR3 coding DNA: TGTGCCAGCAGTCAACAACGGGCAGGACCCTACGAGCAGTACTTC.

As regards this clonotype: A single base separates this from a much larger clone, so it may be a read error. The rearrangement links TRBV6-2 or TRBV6-3 to TRBJ1-2, with D perhaps matching TRBD1 (5 bases). The V gene's germline CDR1 is MNHEY and CDR2 SVGEGT. The CDR3 has 14 residues. The V gene lost 5 bases and the J gene lost 8 bases, with 18 bases spanning the gap. CDR3 protein: CASSPSGPVGGYTF. The DNA of the CDR3 is TGTGCCAGCAGTCCGTCGGGACCTGTGGGAGGCTACACCTTC.

The CDR3 sequence: CSAGLPGHIPETQYF. Written as DNA, the CDR3 is TGCAGTGCGGGTCTGCCGGGACATATCCCGGAGACCCAGTACTTC. The rearrangement joins TRBV20-1 to TRBJ2-5; D might be TRBD1 (6 bases). The germline CDR1 and CDR2 sequences are DFQATT and SNEGSKA (reference sequence). Trimming removed 6 bases at V and 5 bases at J, with 22 bases between. The CDR3 covers 15 residues.

This clonotype was counted at least ten times. This may come from a read error, since a much larger clone is one base off. The gene calls are TRBV4-1 and TRBJ2-5; D is ambiguous. The V gene's germline CDR1 is MGHRA and CDR2 YSYEKL. This CDR3 spans 12 amino acids. V dropped 0 bases and J dropped 3 bases, with 2 bases sitting between them. CDR3 DNA sequence: TGCGCCAGCAGCCAAGATAAAGAGACCCAGTACTTC. Translation gives CASSQDKETQYF.

This clonotype was found many times. This sequence joins TRBV2 and TRBJ2-2; TRBD2 matches at 13 bases. Germline CDR1 and CDR2: SNHLY and FYNNEI. This CDR3 contains 16 residues. The V and J ends lost 5 bases and 6 bases, in that order; junction bases with no gene match: 6. The CDR3 region has the DNA TGTGCCAGCAGTTCACTAGCGGGAGGGCCGGCCGGGGAGCTGTTTTTT. It is translated as CASSSLAGGPAGELFF. The full variable domain, rest sourced from reference TRBV2 and TRBJ2-2, is EPEVTQTPSHQVTQMGQEVILRCVPISNHLYFYWYRQILGQKVEFLVSFYNNEISEKSEIFDDQFSVERPDGSNFTLKIRSTKLEDSAMYFCASSSLAGGPAGELFFGEGSRLTVL.

In this sample, this clonotype turned up once. The rearrangement links TRBV29-1 to TRBJ1-5; 8 bases agree with TRBD1. Trimming cost V 7 bases and J 0 bases; bases outside gene matches: 5. CDR3 length: 14 residues. CDR1 and CDR2 (germline): SQVTM, ANQGSEA. The CDR3 nucleotides are TGCAGCGGGGGGGACAGGAATAGCAATCAGCCCCAGCATTTT. It specifies CSGGDRNSNQPQHF.

In this sample, this clonotype turned up many times. V and J are TRBV15 and TRBJ2-5; the D gene could be TRBD1 or TRBD2 (5 bases each). CDR1 is LNHNV, CDR2 YYDKDF, per germline (reference sequence). This CDR3 region has 15 residues. V was trimmed by 2 bases and J by 4 bases, leaving 14 bases between them. CDR3 bases: TGTGCCACCAGCAGAAACCCCGGGACCGGAGAGACCCAGTACTTC. It translates to CATSRNPGTGETQYF.

The V call is TRBV30, the J call TRBJ2-7; D is possibly TRBD1 (6 bases). This CDR3 is 12 amino acids long. Trimming took 3 bases from V and 3 from J, leaving 9 bases between them. CDR1 is GTSNPN and CDR2 is SVGIG in the germline V gene (reference sequence). CDR3 in DNA: TGTGCCTGGAGCACGGACAGCTACGAGCAGTACTTC. Translated: CAWSTDSYEQYF.